This T cell receptor beta chain was sequenced during a study of a mutant IDH1 vaccine in newly diagnosed glioma. The overall study: Eight vaccine doses were administered to patients at weeks 1, 3, 5, 7, 11, 15, 19 and 23. Earlier treatment was radiotherapy, temozolomide, or both, with most getting both. Either 4-6 weeks after radiotherapy alone or alongside temozolomide, vaccination was begun.

Only in-frame clones appear in the TCRdb table, and some are missing; sequencing was by immunoSEQ multiplex PCR. The sample shows some 23,000 clones, about 80% of them seen only once. This clone was observed a few times. The antigen remains undetermined. CDR1 is SNHLY and CDR2 is FYNNEI in the germline V gene. CDR3 length: 13 amino acids. Trimming shortened V by 7 bases and J by 3 bases, and 10 bases separated the two germline ends. Time point indicated: week 11, during vaccination. Vaccinated patients received 300 ug of mutant IDH1 20-mer peptide per dose, with topical imiquimod. Study-wide points: Seemingly, top peripheral T cell clonotype changes bore no relation to pseudoprogression.

The sequence derives from a young woman with glioma. Source: PBMCs, taken from a glioma patient whose treatment included an IDH1 peptide vaccine. The chain employs TRBV2 and TRBJ1-3, with D perhaps TRBD1 (5 bases). The CDR3 DNA sequence: TGTGCCAGCACACCGGGGCTTGGAAACACCATATATTTT. Translated: CASTPGLGNTIYF.